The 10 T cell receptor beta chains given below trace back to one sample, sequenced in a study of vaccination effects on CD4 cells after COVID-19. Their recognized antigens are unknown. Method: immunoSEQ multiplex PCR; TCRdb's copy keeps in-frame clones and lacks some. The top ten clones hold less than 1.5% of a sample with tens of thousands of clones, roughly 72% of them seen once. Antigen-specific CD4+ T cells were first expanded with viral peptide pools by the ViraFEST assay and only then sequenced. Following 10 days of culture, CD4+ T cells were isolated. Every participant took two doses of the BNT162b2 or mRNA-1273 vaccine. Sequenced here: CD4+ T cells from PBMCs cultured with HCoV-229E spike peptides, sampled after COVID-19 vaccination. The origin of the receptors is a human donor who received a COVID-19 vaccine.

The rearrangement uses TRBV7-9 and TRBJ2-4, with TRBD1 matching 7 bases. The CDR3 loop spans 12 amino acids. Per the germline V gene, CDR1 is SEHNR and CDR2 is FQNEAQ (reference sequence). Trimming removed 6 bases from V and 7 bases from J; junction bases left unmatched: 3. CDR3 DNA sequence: TGTGCCAGCAGTGACAGGGATAACATTCAGTACTTC. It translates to CASSDRDNIQYF.

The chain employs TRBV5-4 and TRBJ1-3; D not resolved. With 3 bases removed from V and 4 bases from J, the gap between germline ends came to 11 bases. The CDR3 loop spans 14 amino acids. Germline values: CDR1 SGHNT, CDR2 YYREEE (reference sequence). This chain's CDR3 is CASSSRNAGNTIYF. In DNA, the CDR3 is TGTGCCAGCAGCTCCCGGAATGCCGGAAACACCATATATTTT.

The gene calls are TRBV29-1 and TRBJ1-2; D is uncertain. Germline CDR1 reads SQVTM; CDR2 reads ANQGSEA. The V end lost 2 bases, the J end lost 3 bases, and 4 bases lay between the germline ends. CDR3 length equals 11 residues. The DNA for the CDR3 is TGCAGCGTTGAACGGGACTATGGCTACACCTTC. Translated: CSVERDYGYTF.

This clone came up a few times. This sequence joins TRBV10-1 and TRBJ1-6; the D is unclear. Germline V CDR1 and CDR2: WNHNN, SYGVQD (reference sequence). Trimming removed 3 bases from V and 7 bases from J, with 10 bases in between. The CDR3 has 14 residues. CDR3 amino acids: CASSEGLWNSPLHF. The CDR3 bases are TGCGCCAGCAGTGAAGGGCTTTGGAATTCACCCCTCCACTTT.

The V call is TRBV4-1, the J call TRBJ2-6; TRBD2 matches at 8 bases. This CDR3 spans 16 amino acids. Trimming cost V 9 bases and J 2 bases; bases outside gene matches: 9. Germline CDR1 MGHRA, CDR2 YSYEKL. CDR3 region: CASRGGQGAGANVLTF. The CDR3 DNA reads TGCGCCAGTCGGGGGGGCCAGGGTGCTGGGGCCAACGTCCTGACTTTC.

The CDR3 region is CASSGQGESGNQPQHF. The CDR3 DNA reads TGTGCCAGCTCCGGACAGGGGGAATCAGGCAATCAGCCCCAGCATTTT. The chain combines TRBV2 with TRBJ1-5; TRBD1 matches 10 bases. Trimming took 8 bases from V and 2 from J; bases not matched to a gene: 9. Germline CDR1 SNHLY, CDR2 FYNNEI. The length of the CDR3 is 16 residues. Full variable domain (outside the CDR3, taken from reference TRBV2 and TRBJ1-5): EPEVTQTPSHQVTQMGQEVILRCVPISNHLYFYWYRQILGQKVEFLVSFYNNEISEKSEIFDDQFSVERPDGSNFTLKIRSTKLEDSAMYFCASSGQGESGNQPQHFGDGTRLSIL.

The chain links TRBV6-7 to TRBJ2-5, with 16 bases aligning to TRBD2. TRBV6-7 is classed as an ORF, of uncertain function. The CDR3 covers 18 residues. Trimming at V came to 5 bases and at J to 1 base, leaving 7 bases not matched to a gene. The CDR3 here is CASSGTSGGALPQETQYF. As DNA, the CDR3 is TGTGCCAGCAGTGGGACTAGCGGGGGGGCCCTTCCCCAAGAGACCCAGTACTTC.

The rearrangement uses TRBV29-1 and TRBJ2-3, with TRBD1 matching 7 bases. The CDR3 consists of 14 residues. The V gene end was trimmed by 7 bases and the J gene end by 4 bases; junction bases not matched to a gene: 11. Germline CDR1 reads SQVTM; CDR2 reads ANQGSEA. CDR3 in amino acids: CSGQTGNLADTQYF. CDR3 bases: TGCAGCGGCCAGACAGGGAATCTAGCAGATACGCAGTATTTT.

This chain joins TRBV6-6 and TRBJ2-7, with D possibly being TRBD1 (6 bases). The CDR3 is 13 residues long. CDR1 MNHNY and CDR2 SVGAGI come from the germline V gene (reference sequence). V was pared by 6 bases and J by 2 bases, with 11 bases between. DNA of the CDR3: TGTGCCAGCAGATCGGACAGAGCCTACGAGCAGTACGTC. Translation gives CASRSDRAYEQYV.

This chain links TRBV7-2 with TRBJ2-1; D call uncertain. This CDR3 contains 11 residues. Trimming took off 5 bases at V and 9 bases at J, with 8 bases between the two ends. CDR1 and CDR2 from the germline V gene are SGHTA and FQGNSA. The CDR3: CASSQNLEQFF. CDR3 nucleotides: TGTGCCAGCAGCCAAAATCTTGAGCAGTTCTTC.